The 20 T cell receptor beta chains below come from one sample, sequenced in a study of blood T cell repertoires in COVID-19. The data were produced by immunoSEQ multiplex PCR, yet TCRdb's version contains in-frame clones alone and is incomplete. The profile shows 95,000 to 110,000 clones, approximately 84% of them singletons. Source material: peripheral blood. These receptors originate from a man aged 55 to 70 with acute or convalescent COVID-19.

This clone was picked up a small number of times. The J gene is TRBJ2-7, the V gene TRBV11-3; TRBD2 is a possible D gene (6 bases). The CDR3 covers 13 residues. Per the germline V gene, CDR1 is SGHNT and CDR2 is YENEEA. In DNA, the CDR3 is TGTGCTGCTACGGAGGGGCCTTTCCCCGAGCAGTACGTC. Amino acid sequence: CAATEGPFPEQYV.

The chain employs TRBV29-1 and TRBJ2-5, with D perhaps matching TRBD1 (6 bases). Per germline, CDR1 SQVTM and CDR2 ANQGSEA. The CDR3 covers 13 residues. V was pared by 5 bases and J by 0 bases, with 10 bases between. CDR3: CSVNREHQETQYF. Here the CDR3 DNA reads TGCAGCGTTAACAGGGAGCACCAAGAGACCCAGTACTTC.

The rearrangement joins TRBV29-1 to TRBJ2-2, with D perhaps TRBD1 (5 bases). Per germline, CDR1 SQVTM and CDR2 ANQGSEA. Trimming removed 6 bases from V and 0 bases from J, with 11 bases in between. The CDR3 contains 14 residues. The CDR3 region is CSVFDSTNTGELFF. The CDR3 DNA reads TGCAGCGTCTTCGACAGTACGAACACCGGGGAGCTGTTTTTT.

The chain recombines TRBV6-5 with TRBJ2-2, with a tentative D call TRBD1 (5 bases). There are 14 residues in the CDR3. The V and J ends lost 6 bases and 3 bases respectively, with 11 bases between them. Germline V lookup: CDR1 MNHEY, CDR2 SVGAGI. CDR3 sequence: CASRRDSYTGELFF. CDR3 bases: TGTGCCAGCAGGAGAGACAGCTACACCGGGGAGCTGTTTTTT.

This clone has only one observation. The rearrangement uses TRBV27 and TRBJ2-5; the match to TRBD2 covers 11 bases. V lost 5 bases to trimming and J lost 3 bases; unmatched junction nucleotides: 5. Germline CDR1 MNHEY, CDR2 SMNVEV (reference sequence). There are 15 residues in the CDR3. DNA for the CDR3: TGTGCCAGCAGTACCGGGACTAGCGGCGAAGAGACCCAGTACTTC. Encoded protein: CASSTGTSGEETQYF.

The rearrangement uses TRBV20-1 and TRBJ2-5, with D tentatively TRBD2 (6 bases). CDR3 length: 11 amino acids. Germline-derived CDR1 and CDR2 are DFQATT and SNEGSKA (reference sequence). CDR3 loop: CRAGKGETQYF. CDR3 sequence (DNA): TGCAGGGCGGGGAAAGGGGAGACCCAGTACTTC.

The chain links TRBV18 to TRBJ2-1, with 10 bases fitting TRBD2. From germline, CDR1 is KGHSH and CDR2 LQKENI. J was trimmed by 9 bases and V by 4 bases; bases with no gene match: 6. The CDR3 is 14 amino acids. This chain's CDR3 is CASSQASGSGEQFF. The CDR3, as DNA: TGTGCCAGCTCACAGGCTAGCGGGAGTGGTGAGCAGTTCTTC.

The chain links TRBV19 to TRBJ2-2; tentative D call: TRBD2 (5 bases). CDR3 length: 15 residues. Between the trimmed V and J ends, which lost 10 bases and 2 bases, there was a span of 17 bases. Germline CDR1 and CDR2: LNHDA and SQIVND (reference sequence). The CDR3 DNA reads TGTGCCACGCTCCTCGGGGATTCAAACACCGGGGAGCTGTTTTTT. This encodes CATLLGDSNTGELFF.

V gene TRBV6-5 combines with J gene TRBJ1-5; D call uncertain. This CDR3 region has 13 residues. Germline CDR1 reads MNHEY; CDR2 reads SVGAGI. V lost 6 bases and J lost 3, with 9 bases in between. CDR3 nucleotide sequence: TGTGCCAGCAGACAAACTAACAATCAGCCCCAGCATTTT. Protein product: CASRQTNNQPQHF.

This chain links TRBV6-6 with TRBJ2-3, with TRBD1 identical over 9 bases. This CDR3 region has 15 residues. Germline V gene data show CDR1 as MNHNY and CDR2 as SVGAGI (reference sequence). The J segment lost 4 bases and the V segment lost 0 bases, leaving 2 bases of the junction unmatched. The CDR3 DNA follows: TGTGCCAGCAGTTACTCGGACAGGGGACCAGATACGCAGTATTTT. As protein: CASSYSDRGPDTQYF.

This clone occurred once. V and J are TRBV2 and TRBJ2-7; possibly TRBD1 for D (5 bases). Trimming removed 0 bases from V and 10 bases from J, with 13 bases in between. CDR3 size: 13 residues. CDR1 SNHLY and CDR2 FYNNEI come from the germline V gene. Here the CDR3 reads CASSEAPGQQQYV. The CDR3 DNA follows: TGTGCCAGCAGTGAAGCGCCCGGACAACAACAGTACGTC.

This rearrangement joins TRBV11-3 to TRBJ2-2, with 8 bases identical to TRBD1. Trimming cost V 5 bases and J 4 bases; bases outside gene matches: 6. The germline V gene has CDR1 SGHNT and CDR2 YENEEA. This CDR3 comprises 15 residues. In DNA form, the CDR3 reads TGTGCCAGCAGCCCGGGACAGGAGCGCACCGGGGAGCTGTTTTTT. Protein product: CASSPGQERTGELFF. Looking up the rest from reference TRBV11-3 and TRBJ2-2 gives the full variable domain: EAGVVQSPRYKIIEKKQPVAFWCNPISGHNTLYWYLQNLGQGPELLIRYENEEAVDDSQLPKDRFSAERLKGVDSTLKIQPAELGDSAVYLCASSPGQERTGELFFGEGSRLTVL.

The V gene is TRBV10-3, the J gene TRBJ2-3, with 9 nucleotides matching TRBD2. V lost 10 bases to trimming and J lost 5 bases; unmatched junction nucleotides: 13. Per the germline V gene, CDR1 is ENHRY and CDR2 is SYGVKD. CDR3 length equals 15 residues. The CDR3 spells CATMTRLAGLDTQYF. DNA for the CDR3: TGTGCCACGATGACGCGTCTAGCGGGACTAGATACGCAGTATTTT.

With respect to this clone: Additional DNA sequences in this sample encode the identical CDR3. The chain carries TRBV7-6 and TRBJ1-4; TRBD1 aligns across 10 bases. The J segment lost 8 bases and the V segment lost 1 base, leaving 4 bases of the junction unmatched. The CDR3 is 15 residues long. CDR1 and CDR2 from the germline V gene are SGHVS and FNYEAQ. CDR3 in amino acids: CASSLGGTGEEKLFF. CDR3 nucleotides: TGTGCCAGCAGCTTAGGAGGGACAGGGGAGGAAAAACTGTTTTTT.

The rearrangement uses TRBV6-1 and TRBJ2-1; TRBD1 matches 7 bases. Unmatched junction bases numbered 6, after V lost 1 base and J lost 6 bases. Germline loops: CDR1 MNHNS, CDR2 SASEGT. The CDR3 covers 15 residues. DNA for the CDR3: TGTGCCAGCAGTGAAGGACAGGGTGGCCGCAATGAGCAGTTCTTC. Protein sequence: CASSEGQGGRNEQFF.

The chain employs TRBV12-3 or TRBV12-4 and TRBJ1-1; 7 bases line up with TRBD1. Trimming took 5 bases from V and 1 from J; bases not matched to a gene: 1. The CDR3 length is 13 residues. CDR3 nucleotide sequence: TGTGCCAGCAGTCGACAGGGGAACACTGAAGCTTTCTTT. Translation: CASSRQGNTEAFF.

The chain couples TRBV6-2 or TRBV6-3 to TRBJ2-3; no clear D gene. Deletions cut 5 bases from V and 0 bases from J, with 3 bases between. The CDR3 contains 12 residues. Germline V gene sequence: CDR1 MNHEY, CDR2 SVGEGT. The CDR3 nucleotides are TGTGCCAGCAGTCAAAGCACAGATACGCAGTATTTT. Its translation is CASSQSTDTQYF.

The chain has TRBV5-1 and TRBJ1-1; weak D call: TRBD1 (6 bases). Trimming removed 6 bases from V and 1 base from J, with 13 bases in between. Germline V gene sequence: CDR1 SGHRS, CDR2 YFSETQ. This CDR3 has 14 amino acids. CDR3 sequence (DNA): TGCGCCAGCAAGGGGGGGGGAGAGAACACTGAAGCTTTCTTT. This sequence encodes CASKGGGENTEAFF.

V is TRBV5-1 and J is TRBJ2-7; 7 bases align to TRBD2. Germline V CDR1 and CDR2: SGHRS, YFSETQ. This CDR3 has 15 residues. J lost 1 base, V lost 3 bases, and 7 bases had no gene match. The CDR3 region has the DNA TGCGCCAGCAGCTCCACTCTAGCGGAATCCTACGAGCAGTACTTC. Its protein product is CASSSTLAESYEQYF. Drawing the rest from reference TRBV5-1 and TRBJ2-7, the complete variable domain is KAGVTQTPRYLIKTRGQQVTLSCSPISGHRSVSWYQQTPGQGLQFLFEYFSETQRNKGNFPGRFSGRQFSNSRSEMNVSTLELGDSALYLCASSSTLAESYEQYFGPGTRLTVT.

This chain links TRBV2 with TRBJ2-1; 9 bases map to TRBD1. The CDR3 length is 14 residues. Losses at the gene ends were 10 bases for V and 6 bases for J; bases not matched to a gene: 10. The germline CDR1 and CDR2 sequences are SNHLY and FYNNEI. The CDR3 DNA reads TGTGCCAACTCCCGGGACAGGGTAATCAATGAGCAGTTCTTC. It yields the protein CANSRDRVINEQFF.